This T cell receptor beta chain derives from a study of early T cells in non-severe SARS-CoV-2 infection. Whole-study context: Chains stayed unpaired after sequencing of bulk RNA from unsorted whole blood. Whole-study results and caveats: The study's VDJdb matching favored anti-spike CD8 responses and missed private and CD4 specificities.

Unique molecular identifiers tagged individual cDNA molecules. From the 5' RACE reads, TCRdb called clonotypes with MiXCR, one entry per CDR3 protein. The sample consists of over 25,000 distinct CDR3 sequences, more than 3.5% of them appearing once. The CDR3 has 14 residues. The V gene lost 3 bases and the J gene lost 0 bases, with 8 bases spanning the gap. The germline V gene has CDR1 DFQATT and CDR2 SNEGSKA (reference sequence). This clonotype has more than one count but fewer than ten. Its antigen is not known. The sample was whole blood. This sequence was found in an adult who was a healthcare worker with PCR-confirmed SARS-CoV-2 infection or an uninfected control (not recorded which). The rearrangement links TRBV20-1 to TRBJ2-2, with D tentatively TRBD2 (6 bases). The CDR3 DNA reads TGCAGTGCTAGCAGGAGGGCGAACACCGGGGAGCTGTTTTTT. Translation gives CSASRRANTGELFF.